The TCR beta chain described here comes from a study of T-cell reconstitution after alpha-beta-depleted transplantation in children. Points from the study as a whole: About two months after transplant, alpha-beta T cells reportedly came from several hundred expanded graft clones. Diversity of TCRbeta at day 60 was high in some patients, arising from surviving recipient T cells and thymic progenitors.

The table lists this clonotype with a few counts. Antigen specificity is unknown. Unique molecular identifiers were built into the TCRbeta library. TCRdb reprocessed the PCR reads with MiXCR, giving one entry per CDR3 protein. The sample carries about 580,000 distinct CDR3 sequences, 27% recorded once. Germline trimming cut 8 bases from V and 3 bases from J; bases unmatched to any gene: 7. Germline CDR1 reads MNHEY; CDR2 reads SMNVEV (reference sequence). This CDR3 is built from 13 residues. Sequencing was performed on PBMCs, taken before TCRalphabeta/CD19-depleted stem cell transplant. The source of this sequence is a boy under three years old with Wiskott-Aldrich syndrome, due to receive a stem cell transplant. V and J are TRBV27 and TRBJ2-7; 7 bases match TRBD1. In DNA form, the CDR3 reads TGTGCCAGCGCCCACAGGGGAAACTACGAGCAGTACTTC. As protein: CASAHRGNYEQYF.